Sequencing of this T cell receptor beta chain was carried out in a study of T cell repertoires in cytomegalovirus infection. Overall study context: Public TCR beta signature analysis indicated the presence of both CMV infection and matching HLA type.

Germline V gene sequence: CDR1 MNHNY, CDR2 SVGAGI (reference sequence). CDR3 size: 15 residues. V gave up 6 bases and J gave up 0 bases, with 9 bases separating them. TCRdb fed the reads into MiXCR, producing one record per CDR3 protein. The sample shows 170,000 or so distinct CDR3 sequences, around 14% of them seen only once. This TCR came from a human donor in good health (CMV status not recorded). Some clones in this sample may be carry-over from other donors' samples. The chain has TRBV6-6 and TRBJ2-6; D may be TRBD1 (5 bases). Sequencing was performed on PBMCs. CDR3 nucleotide sequence: TGTGCCAGCAGAAAAGGGGACTCTGGGGCCAACGTCCTGACTTTC. Translating it yields CASRKGDSGANVLTF.